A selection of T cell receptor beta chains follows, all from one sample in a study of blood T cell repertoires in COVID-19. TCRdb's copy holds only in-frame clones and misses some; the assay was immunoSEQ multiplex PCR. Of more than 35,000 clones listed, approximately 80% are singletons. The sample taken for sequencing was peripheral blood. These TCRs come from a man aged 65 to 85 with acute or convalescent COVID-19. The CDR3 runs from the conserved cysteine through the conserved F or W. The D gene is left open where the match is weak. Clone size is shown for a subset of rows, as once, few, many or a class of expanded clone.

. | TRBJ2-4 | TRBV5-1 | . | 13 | CASSRARGNIQYF | TGCGCCAGCAGCCGGGCTCGGGGAAACATTCAGTACTTC
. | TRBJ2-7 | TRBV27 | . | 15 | CASFPRLSNTYEQYF | TGTGCCAGCTTTCCCAGGCTCTCCAACACCTACGAGCAGTACTTC
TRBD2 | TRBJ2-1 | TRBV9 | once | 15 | CASSVESGLVIEQFF | TGTGCCAGCAGCGTAGAGTCGGGACTAGTAATTGAGCAGTTCTTC
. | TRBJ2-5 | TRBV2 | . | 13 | CATRGGGQETQYF | TGTGCCACCCGAGGGGGAGGGCAAGAGACCCAGTACTTC
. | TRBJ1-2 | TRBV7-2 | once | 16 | CASSLEWLGTNYGYTF | TGTGCCAGCAGCTTAGAGTGGCTGGGCACTAACTATGGCTACACCTTC
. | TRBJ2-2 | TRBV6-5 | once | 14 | CASSYQALTGELFF | TGTGCCAGCAGTTACCAAGCCCTCACCGGGGAGCTGTTTTTT
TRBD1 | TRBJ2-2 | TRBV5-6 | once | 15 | CASSPIDRATGELFF | TGTGCCAGCAGCCCGATCGACAGGGCAACCGGGGAGCTGTTTTTT
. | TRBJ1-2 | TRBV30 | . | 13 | CAWSKRGGDGYTF | TGTGCCTGGAGTAAACGGGGTGGCGATGGCTACACCTTC
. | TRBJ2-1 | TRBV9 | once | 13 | CASSVGTTNEQFF | TGTGCCAGCAGCGTCGGGACAACCAATGAGCAGTTCTTC
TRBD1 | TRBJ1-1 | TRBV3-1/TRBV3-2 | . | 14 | CASSPRTGNTEAFF | TGTGCCAGCAGCCCCCGGACAGGGAACACTGAAGCTTTCTTT
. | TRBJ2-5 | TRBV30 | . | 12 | CAWSVVTGSPNF | TGTGCCTGGAGTGTAGTTACAGGGAGTCCAAACTTC
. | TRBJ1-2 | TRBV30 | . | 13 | CAWSVRGSEGYTF | TGTGCCTGGAGTGTTCGGGGTTCCGAAGGCTACACCTTC
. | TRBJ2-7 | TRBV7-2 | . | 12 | CASSRGPYEQYF | TGTGCCAGCAGTCGCGGGCCTTACGAGCAGTACTTC
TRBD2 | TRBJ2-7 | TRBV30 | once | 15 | CAWTPRASGRAGQYF | TGTGCCTGGACTCCTAGGGCTAGCGGGAGGGCCGGGCAGTACTTC
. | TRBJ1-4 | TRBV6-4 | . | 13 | CASSETVNEKLFF | TGTGCCAGCAGTGAAACAGTAAATGAAAAACTGTTTTTT
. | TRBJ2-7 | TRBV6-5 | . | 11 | CASKRTDEQYF | TGTGCCAGCAAACGAACAGACGAGCAGTACTTC
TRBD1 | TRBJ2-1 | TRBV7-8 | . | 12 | CASSPQGNEQFF | TGTGCCAGCAGCCCACAGGGGAATGAGCAGTTCTTC
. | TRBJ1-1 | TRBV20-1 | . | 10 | CKPGGTEAFF | TGCAAACCGGGGGGCACTGAAGCTTTCTTT
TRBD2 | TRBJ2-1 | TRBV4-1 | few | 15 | CASSQESLAGARQFF | TGCGCCAGCAGCCAAGAATCGCTAGCGGGGGCTCGTCAGTTCTTC
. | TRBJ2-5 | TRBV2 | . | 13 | CASNPGSLETQYF | TGTGCCAGCAACCCAGGGTCGCTGGAGACCCAGTACTTC